This T cell receptor (beta chain) was recorded in a study of low-dose radiotherapy and immunotherapy resistance in tumors. About the research overall: Cohort 1 was given 0.5 Gy fractions every 2 weeks, 6.5 Gy in total. The study gave Cohort 2 1 Gy per fraction every two weeks, totaling 13 Gy over 26 weeks.

With TRAV- and TRBV-specific primers, first-strand cDNA was made, covering the alpha and beta chains. With a V-primer adapter and a constant-region primer, TCRs were amplified for roughly 21 PCR cycles. TCRdb itself ran the reads through MiXCR, one entry per CDR3 protein. The sample carries nearly 95,000 distinct CDR3 sequences, roughly 9% recorded once. As to time point: before trial treatment. J lost 9 bases, V lost 4 bases, and 8 bases had no gene match. Germline values: CDR1 MNHEY, CDR2 SVGEGT. The CDR3 has 16 amino acids. Many counts were recorded for this clonotype. Material: PBMCs, obtained before treatment. The chain has TRBV6-2 or TRBV6-3 and TRBJ2-1; 14 bases agree with TRBD2. This clonotype originated in a male donor with prostate cancer. The CDR3: CASSSSTSGRACEQFF. CDR3 DNA sequence: TGTGCCAGCAGTTCCTCGACTAGCGGGAGGGCATGTGAGCAGTTCTTC.